This T cell receptor (beta chain) was obtained from a study of early T cells in non-severe SARS-CoV-2 infection. Broader study findings: Sequences matched to VDJdb favored anti-spike CD8 responses, while private and CD4 specificities were missed.

This clonotype was picked up many times. Its antigen is not identified. Separate cDNA molecules each had unique molecular identifiers attached to them. TCRdb independently ran MiXCR on the 5' RACE reads; one entry per CDR3 protein. This repertoire shows 70,000 or so distinct CDR3 sequences, 12% found once; its top ten account for 1.3%. Germline CDR1 reads SGHDT; CDR2 reads YYEEEE. The CDR3 length is 13 residues. With V trimmed by 6 bases and J by 8 bases, 7 bases remained unmatched. Sequencing input: whole blood. J is TRBJ2-1 and V is TRBV5-6; the match to TRBD1 covers 8 bases. The sequence came from an adult who was a healthcare worker with PCR-confirmed SARS-CoV-2 infection or an uninfected control (not recorded which). The CDR3 reads CASTPDRDDEQFF. The CDR3, as DNA: TGTGCCAGCACCCCGGACAGGGACGATGAGCAGTTCTTC.